This entry features one T cell receptor beta chain sequence. This CDR3 region has 11 residues. Germline CDR1 reads PRHDT; CDR2 reads FYEKMQ (reference sequence). Trimming took off 8 bases at V and 3 bases at J, with 8 bases between the two ends. Method: immunoSEQ multiplex PCR; TCRdb's copy keeps in-frame clones and lacks some. This sample carries more than 10,000 clones, 88% of them seen once, and the ten largest clones take less than 9.5%. This entry belongs to a study of T cell changes during pregnancy in multiple sclerosis. The clonotype originates from a female donor in good health, enrolled as a control in a pregnancy study. The gene calls are TRBV13 and TRBJ2-7; a possible D gene is TRBD1 (5 bases). This specimen consisted of CD8+ T cells from peripheral blood mononuclear cells, obtained in the second trimester of pregnancy. DNA for the CDR3: TGTGCCAGCGGCCAGGGCTACGAGCAGTACTTC. Translated: CASGQGYEQYF.